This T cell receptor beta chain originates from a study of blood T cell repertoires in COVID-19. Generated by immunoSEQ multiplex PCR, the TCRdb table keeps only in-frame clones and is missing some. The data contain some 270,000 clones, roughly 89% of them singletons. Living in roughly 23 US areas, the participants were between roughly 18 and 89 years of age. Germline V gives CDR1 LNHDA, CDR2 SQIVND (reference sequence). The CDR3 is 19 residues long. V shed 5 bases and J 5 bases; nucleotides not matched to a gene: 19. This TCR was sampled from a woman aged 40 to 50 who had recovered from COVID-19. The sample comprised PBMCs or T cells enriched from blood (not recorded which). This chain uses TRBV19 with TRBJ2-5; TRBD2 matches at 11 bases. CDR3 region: CASSARGRGASGRSETQYF. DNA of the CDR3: TGTGCCAGTAGTGCTAGGGGGCGCGGGGCTAGCGGGAGGTCCGAGACCCAGTACTTC.